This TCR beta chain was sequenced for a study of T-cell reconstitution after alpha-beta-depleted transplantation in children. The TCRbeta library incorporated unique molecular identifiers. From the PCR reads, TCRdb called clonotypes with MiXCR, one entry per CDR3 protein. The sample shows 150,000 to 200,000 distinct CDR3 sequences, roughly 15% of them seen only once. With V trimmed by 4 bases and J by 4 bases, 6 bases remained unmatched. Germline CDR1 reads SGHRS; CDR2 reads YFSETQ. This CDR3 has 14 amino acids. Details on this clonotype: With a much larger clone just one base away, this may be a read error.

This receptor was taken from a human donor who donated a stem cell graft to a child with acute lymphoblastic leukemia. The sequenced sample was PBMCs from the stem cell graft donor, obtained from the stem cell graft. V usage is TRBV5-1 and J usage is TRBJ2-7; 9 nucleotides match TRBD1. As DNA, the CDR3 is TGCGCCAGCAGCGGGGGGACAGGGCTATACGAGCAGTACTTC. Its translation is CASSGGTGLYEQYF.